Shown below are 26 T cell receptor beta chains from a single sample sequenced in a study of OX40 agonist ivuxolimab in advanced cancers. Repertoires were generated with immunoSEQ multiplex PCR, while TCRdb's copy carries only in-frame clones and drops some. The data show roughly 60,000 clones, 80% to 85% seen once. Sequencing used CD4+ or CD8+ T cells sorted from blood, obtained in a trial of the OX40 agonist ivuxolimab. The receptor source for this set is an adult with an advanced solid tumor such as melanoma, head and neck, liver or kidney cancer.

The J gene is TRBJ2-3, the V gene TRBV10-1, with D possibly TRBD2 on 6 matching bases. Trimming removed 2 bases at V and 3 bases at J, with 12 bases between. The germline gives CDR1 WNHNN, CDR2 SYGVQD (reference sequence). This CDR3 comprises 15 residues. The CDR3 bases are TGCGCCAGCAGTGAGGCGGGGCGTCAGACAGATACGCAGTATTTT. Encoded protein: CASSEAGRQTDTQYF.

The chain links TRBV12-1 to TRBJ2-5; the table's D call TRBD2 went unverified against the DNA. TRBV12-1 represents a pseudogene. This CDR3 has 18 residues. CDR3 region: CASSFPPLAGPRQETQYF. CDR3 in DNA: TGTGCCAGCAGCTTTCCTCCACTAGCGGGGCCACGCCAAGAGACCCAGTACTTC.

The chain links TRBV4-1 to TRBJ2-1, with D possibly TRBD1 on 5 matching bases. Germline V CDR1 and CDR2: MGHRA, YSYEKL. The CDR3 runs to 15 residues. Between the trimmed V and J ends, which lost 0 bases and 5 bases, there was a span of 11 bases. Written as DNA, the CDR3 is TGCGCCAGCAGCCAAGAATTTGAGACAGACAATGAGCAGTTCTTC. Its protein is CASSQEFETDNEQFF.

This chain uses TRBV9 with TRBJ1-2; no firm D call. Germline loops: CDR1 SGDLS, CDR2 YYNGEE. The CDR3 sequence is 16 residues long. V lost 3 bases to trimming and J lost 2 bases, with 17 bases between them. This CDR3 is CASSARTPPYNYGYTF. CDR3 DNA: TGTGCCAGCAGCGCCCGAACCCCACCCTACAACTATGGCTACACCTTC.

This chain joins TRBV7-2 and TRBJ2-5; 7 bases align to TRBD2. Germline V gene data show CDR1 as SGHTA and CDR2 as FQGNSA. The CDR3 loop spans 15 amino acids. V was pared by 1 base and J by 4 bases, with 6 bases of the junction left unmatched. CDR3 in DNA: TGTGCCAGCAGCTTAGGGCGGGGGAGCAGAGAGACCCAGTACTTC. Residues: CASSLGRGSRETQYF.

The chain couples TRBV18 to TRBJ1-2; 9 nucleotides agree with TRBD1. CDR1 KGHSH and CDR2 LQKENI come from the germline V gene. The CDR3 length is 15 residues. V shed 3 bases and J 8 bases; nucleotides not matched to a gene: 10. CDR3 nucleotide sequence: TGTGCCAGCTCACCGAATTACCGGGACAGGGTGGGCTACACCTTC. Its translation is CASSPNYRDRVGYTF.

This sequence joins TRBV5-1 and TRBJ1-1; D unresolved. The CDR3 totals 14 residues. Germline V gene data show CDR1 as SGHRS and CDR2 as YFSETQ. Trimming removed 4 bases at V and 0 bases at J, with 10 bases between. CDR3 sequence: CASSRGTLNTEAFF. DNA for the CDR3: TGCGCCAGCAGCCGAGGAACACTGAACACTGAAGCTTTCTTT. Drawing the rest from reference TRBV5-1 and TRBJ1-1, the complete variable domain is KAGVTQTPRYLIKTRGQQVTLSCSPISGHRSVSWYQQTPGQGLQFLFEYFSETQRNKGNFPGRFSGRQFSNSRSEMNVSTLELGDSALYLCASSRGTLNTEAFFGQGTRLTVV.

The CDR3 loop reads CASSLGPQGTSGYTF. In DNA form, the CDR3 reads TGCGCCAGCAGCTTGGGGCCACAGGGGACGAGTGGCTACACCTTC. The V and J genes are TRBV5-1 and TRBJ1-2, with 7 bases that match TRBD1. The CDR3 contains 15 residues. Germline V CDR1 and CDR2: SGHRS, YFSETQ. V shed 0 bases, J shed 7 bases, and the junction held 9 bases outside the gene matches.

The chain combines TRBV30 with TRBJ2-7; D unclear. V lost 1 base and J 1 base, leaving 2 bases between the germline ends. CDR1 GTSNPN and CDR2 SVGIG come from the germline V gene (reference sequence). CDR3 length: 11 residues. The CDR3 protein is CAWSASYEQYF. CDR3 bases: TGTGCCTGGAGTGCTTCCTACGAGCAGTACTTC.

This rearrangement joins TRBV7-9 to TRBJ1-2, with 8 nucleotides matching TRBD1. Trimming cost V 5 bases and J 2 bases; bases outside gene matches: 10. Germline V gene data show CDR1 as SEHNR and CDR2 as FQNEAQ (reference sequence). The CDR3 loop spans 16 amino acids. The CDR3 sequence is CASSPYSDRENYGYTF. Written as DNA, the CDR3 is TGTGCCAGCAGCCCTTACTCGGACAGGGAGAACTATGGCTACACCTTC.

The chain joins TRBV9 to TRBJ1-2; TRBD1 matches at 8 bases. The CDR3 covers 15 residues. J was trimmed by 4 bases and V by 4 bases; bases with no gene match: 9. CDR1 is SGDLS, CDR2 YYNGEE, per germline. CDR3 nucleotides: TGTGCCAGCAGCCCAACACAGGGGGTAGGCTATGGCTACACCTTC. It is translated as CASSPTQGVGYGYTF.

This chain links TRBV11-2 with TRBJ1-2; D remains ambiguous. The germline gives CDR1 SGHAT, CDR2 FQNNGV. V was shortened by 5 bases and J by 4 bases, with 8 bases between the two germline ends. This CDR3 is 12 amino acids long. CDR3 bases: TGTGCCAGCAGCGCAGAGCTCTATGGCTACACCTTC. It specifies CASSAELYGYTF.

The chain combines TRBV2 with TRBJ2-1, with D maybe TRBD1 (5 bases). The CDR3 sequence is 15 residues long. Germline CDR1 reads SNHLY; CDR2 reads FYNNEI. V was pared by 5 bases and J by 5 bases, with 16 bases between. CDR3 bases: TGTGCCAGCAGTAGGGGCGCTCTGATAAACAATGAGCAGTTCTTC. Translating gives CASSRGALINNEQFF.

V and J are TRBV6-6 and TRBJ1-2; the match to TRBD1 covers 10 bases. This CDR3 is 16 amino acids long. The germline V gene has CDR1 MNHNY and CDR2 SVGAGI (reference sequence). V gave up 0 bases and J gave up 4 bases; unmatched junction bases: 5. CDR3 bases: TGTGCCAGCAGTTACTCGATTGGGGACAGGGGCTATGGCTACACCTTC. The encoded protein is CASSYSIGDRGYGYTF.

The chain uses TRBV28 and TRBJ1-5; the D gene is possibly TRBD1 (6 bases). CDR1 is MDHEN, CDR2 SYDVKM, per germline. V gave up 2 bases and J gave up 4 bases, with 15 bases separating them. This CDR3 is built from 16 residues. The CDR3 sequence is CASSLLHSDRNQPQHF. The CDR3 nucleotides read TGTGCCAGCAGTTTACTGCACTCGGACAGAAATCAGCCCCAGCATTTT.

The chain employs TRBV2 and TRBJ2-3, with a possible D match to TRBD1 (6 bases). The V end was cut by 6 bases, the J end by 3 bases, with 10 bases between. Germline V gene data show CDR1 as SNHLY and CDR2 as FYNNEI. The CDR3 is made up of 13 amino acids. The CDR3 DNA reads as TGTGCCAGCAGGTGGCAGGGGACAGATACGCAGTATTTT. As protein: CASRWQGTDTQYF.

This chain links TRBV5-4 with TRBJ1-4; possible D gene TRBD1, 6 bases. The germline V gene has CDR1 SGHNT and CDR2 YYREEE (reference sequence). Deletions cut 1 base from V and 5 bases from J, with 15 bases between. The CDR3 covers 16 residues. CDR3 nucleotides: TGTGCCAGCAGCTTGTGGGGGCAGACCAACAATGAAAAACTGTTTTTT. Translation: CASSLWGQTNNEKLFF. The entire variable domain, with the rest obtained from reference TRBV5-4 and TRBJ1-4, is as follows: ETGVTQSPTHLIKTRGQQVTLRCSSQSGHNTVSWYQQALGQGPQFIFQYYREEENGRGNFPPRFSGLQFPNYSSELNVNALELDDSALYLCASSLWGQTNNEKLFFGSGTQLSVL.

J is TRBJ2-2 and V is TRBV18; D is ambiguous. CDR3 length: 13 residues. Germline CDR1 and CDR2: KGHSH and LQKENI. Trimming pared 3 bases from V and 4 bases from J, leaving 6 bases between. CDR3 sequence: CASSPSVTGELFF. The CDR3 nucleotides are TGTGCCAGCTCACCCTCGGTCACCGGGGAGCTGTTTTTT.

The chain couples TRBV11-2 to TRBJ2-7; the match to TRBD2 covers 9 bases. Trimming removed 4 bases from V and 0 bases from J; junction bases left unmatched: 4. This CDR3 contains 15 residues. Germline lookup yields CDR1 SGHAT and CDR2 FQNNGV. CDR3 region: CASSWTSDPSYEQYF. For the CDR3, the DNA is TGTGCCAGCAGCTGGACTAGCGACCCCTCCTACGAGCAGTACTTC.

V usage is TRBV19 and J usage is TRBJ2-3; D gene uncertain. The V end lost 6 bases, the J end lost 0 bases, and 10 bases lay between the germline ends. The CDR3 has 14 amino acids. From germline, CDR1 is LNHDA and CDR2 SQIVND (reference sequence). The CDR3 region has the DNA TGTGCCAGTAGGGTTGTTTCTAGCACAGATACGCAGTATTTT. The encoded protein is CASRVVSSTDTQYF.

The chain carries TRBV5-1 and TRBJ2-5; 8 positions match TRBD2. The CDR3 sequence is 17 residues long. Trimming took 0 bases from V and 4 from J; bases not matched to a gene: 11. Per the germline V gene, CDR1 is SGHRS and CDR2 is YFSETQ. The CDR3 nucleotides are TGCGCCAGCAGCTTGGCCTCTAGCGGGCTCGGAGGAGAGACCCAGTACTTC. It is translated as CASSLASSGLGGETQYF. Based on the CDR3 plus reference TRBV5-1 and TRBJ2-5, the full variable domain is KAGVTQTPRYLIKTRGQQVTLSCSPISGHRSVSWYQQTPGQGLQFLFEYFSETQRNKGNFPGRFSGRQFSNSRSEMNVSTLELGDSALYLCASSLASSGLGGETQYFGPGTRLLVL.

The rearrangement links TRBV2 to TRBJ1-4, with 12 bases identical to TRBD1. Germline V gives CDR1 SNHLY, CDR2 FYNNEI. CDR3 length: 15 residues. The ends lost 7 bases at V and 8 bases at J; junction bases unmatched: 8. DNA for the CDR3: TGTGCCAGCATCCCAAGGGACAGGGGGCGAGAAAAACTGTTTTTT. As protein: CASIPRDRGREKLFF.

This clone turned up a few times. This chain links TRBV10-3 with TRBJ1-1, with no clear D. The CDR3 covers 14 residues. Germline assignment: CDR1 ENHRY and CDR2 SYGVKD. V was shortened by 10 bases and J by 4 bases, with 19 bases between the two germline ends. DNA for the CDR3: TGTGCCACCCAGAGTGCGAGTGGTGGCACTGAAGCTTTCTTT. As protein: CATQSASGGTEAFF.

The J gene is TRBJ1-1, the V gene TRBV27; no definite D call. The CDR3 runs to 17 residues. Trimming cost V 2 bases and J 3 bases, with 19 bases left between them. Germline lookup yields CDR1 MNHEY and CDR2 SMNVEV (reference sequence). Here the CDR3 DNA reads TGTGCCAGCAGTTTAATAGGTTTGGAAGGGATGGACACTGAAGCTTTCTTT. Its protein product is CASSLIGLEGMDTEAFF.

The J gene is TRBJ1-1, the V gene TRBV19, with a possible D match to TRBD1 (6 bases). CDR3 length: 15 amino acids. The V and J ends lost 3 bases and 5 bases respectively, with 16 bases between them. CDR1 and CDR2 (germline): LNHDA, SQIVND (reference sequence). The CDR3 coding sequence is TGTGCCAGTAGTATGGAACAGGGTTCGGGGACTGAAGCTTTCTTT. Translating it yields CASSMEQGSGTEAFF.

This clone was picked up a small number of times. V usage is TRBV14 and J usage is TRBJ2-1; 10 bases agree with TRBD2. The CDR3 totals 15 residues. Germline CDR1 and CDR2: SGHDN and FVKESK. V shed 1 base and J 9 bases; nucleotides not matched to a gene: 6. The CDR3 region has the DNA TGTGCCAGCAGCCAAGTTTCTAGCGGGAGAGGTGAGCAGTTCTTC. Protein: CASSQVSSGRGEQFF.